Following are 6 T cell receptor beta chains from one sample sequenced in a study of IL-32 and malignant T cell survival in cutaneous lymphoma. Clones were read by immunoSEQ multiplex PCR, and TCRdb kept only the in-frame ones, dropping some. Of about 2,200 clones in the sample, over 80% were seen once. These samples are blood from patients with leukemic cutaneous T cell lymphoma, called Sezary syndrome. Sequenced material: blood, taken on day 0. Receptor source: a human donor with cutaneous T cell lymphoma.

This chain uses TRBV15 with TRBJ2-7, with TRBD2 matching 8 bases. From germline, CDR1 is LNHNV and CDR2 YYDKDF (reference sequence). With V trimmed by 5 bases and J by 3 bases, 9 bases remained unmatched. The CDR3 covers 15 residues. The CDR3 loop reads CATSRGEAGVYEQYF. Here the CDR3 DNA reads TGTGCCACCAGCCGCGGGGAAGCGGGAGTCTACGAGCAGTACTTC.

The rearrangement links TRBV2 to TRBJ2-7; the D is unclear. There are 10 residues in the CDR3. Germline V gene lookup returns CDR1 SNHLY and CDR2 FYNNEI. The ends were cut back, 6 bases at V and 4 bases at J, with 4 bases in the middle. The CDR3 sequence is CASRGYEQYF. CDR3 DNA sequence: TGTGCCAGCAGAGGTTACGAGCAGTACTTC.

The J gene is TRBJ2-4, the V gene TRBV20-1; D is unresolved. The length of the CDR3 is 11 residues. V was trimmed by 5 bases and J by 9 bases, leaving 11 bases between them. Germline CDR1 reads DFQATT; CDR2 reads SNEGSKA (reference sequence). In DNA form, the CDR3 reads TGCAGTGCTCCAACATCGAGCATTCAGTACTTC. Its translation is CSAPTSSIQYF.

The chain joins TRBV4-3 to TRBJ1-1, with a tentative D call TRBD1 (5 bases). V dropped 0 bases and J dropped 4 bases, with 24 bases sitting between them. Germline V gives CDR1 LGHNA, CDR2 YSLEER. The CDR3 contains 19 residues. The CDR3 DNA reads as TGCGCCAGCAGCCAAGAGCCTTGGCGAATCAGCTTCCAGGGCACTGAAGCTTTCTTT. It codes for CASSQEPWRISFQGTEAFF.

J is TRBJ2-5 and V is TRBV29-1; 8 bases are shared with TRBD1. Germline V gives CDR1 SQVTM, CDR2 ANQGSEA. V shed 4 bases and J 5 bases; nucleotides not matched to a gene: 9. The CDR3 sequence is 14 residues long. CDR3: CSVGRQGYGETQYF. The DNA of the CDR3 is TGCAGCGTTGGTCGACAGGGGTATGGTGAGACCCAGTACTTC.

This rearrangement joins TRBV5-8 to TRBJ2-3, with TRBD2 identical over 9 bases. CDR3 length equals 17 residues. Germline V gene lookup returns CDR1 SGHTS and CDR2 YDEGEE. V dropped 6 bases and J dropped 5; count of bases not matched to a gene: 16. The DNA of the CDR3 is TGTGCCAGCACCCACCGCATTTTTAGCGGGGGAATAGATACGCAGTATTTT. It translates to CASTHRIFSGGIDTQYF.